This T cell receptor (beta chain) was recorded in a study of human T cells and chemical hapten exposure. TCRdb re-derived calls from the RACE reads in MiXCR, one entry per CDR3 protein. Found here are 240,000 or so distinct CDR3 sequences, over 8% of them singletons; the top ten hold about 2.5%. V was clipped by 3 bases and J by 8 bases; unmatched bases: 10. Germline values: CDR1 SGHRS, CDR2 YFSETQ. The CDR3 contains 14 residues. Indicated time point: pre-sensitization, week 0. Noted treatment: therapeutic diphenylcyclopropenone sensitization with weekly scalp DPC. This clonotype was counted many times.

The source was whole blood, collected in connection with sensitization to the hapten diphenylcyclopropenone (DPC). V usage is TRBV5-1 and J usage is TRBJ1-2; 7 bases line up with TRBD1. The receptor was isolated from a woman aged 40 to 49 with alopecia areata. Some clones in this sample may be carry-over from other donors' samples. This CDR3 reads CASSSWDRPGGYTF. In nucleotides, the CDR3 is TGCGCCAGCAGCTCGTGGGACAGACCCGGCGGCTACACCTTC. Drawing the rest from reference TRBV5-1 and TRBJ1-2, the complete variable domain is KAGVTQTPRYLIKTRGQQVTLSCSPISGHRSVSWYQQTPGQGLQFLFEYFSETQRNKGNFPGRFSGRQFSNSRSEMNVSTLELGDSALYLCASSSWDRPGGYTFGSGTRLTVV.